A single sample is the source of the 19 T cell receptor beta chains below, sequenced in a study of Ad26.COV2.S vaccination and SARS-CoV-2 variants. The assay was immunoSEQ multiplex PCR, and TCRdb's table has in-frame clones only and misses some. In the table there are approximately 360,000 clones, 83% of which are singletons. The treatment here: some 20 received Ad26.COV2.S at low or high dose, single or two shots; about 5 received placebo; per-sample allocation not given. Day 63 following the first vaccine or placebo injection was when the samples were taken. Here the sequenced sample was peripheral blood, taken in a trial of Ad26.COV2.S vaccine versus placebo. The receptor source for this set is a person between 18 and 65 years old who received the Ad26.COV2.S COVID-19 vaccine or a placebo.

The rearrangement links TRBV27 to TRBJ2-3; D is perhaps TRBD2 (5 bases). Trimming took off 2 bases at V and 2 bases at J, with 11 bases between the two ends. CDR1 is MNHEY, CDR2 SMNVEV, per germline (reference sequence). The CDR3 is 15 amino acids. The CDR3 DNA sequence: TGTGCCAGCAGTTTAGGAGGTTTGTTCACAGATACGCAGTATTTT. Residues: CASSLGGLFTDTQYF.

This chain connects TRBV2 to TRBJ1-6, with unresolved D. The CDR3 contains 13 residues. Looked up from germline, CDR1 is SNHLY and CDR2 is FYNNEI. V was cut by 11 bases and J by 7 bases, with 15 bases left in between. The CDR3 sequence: CARKRLVNSPLHF. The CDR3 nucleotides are TGTGCCCGTAAAAGATTGGTAAATTCACCCCTCCACTTT.

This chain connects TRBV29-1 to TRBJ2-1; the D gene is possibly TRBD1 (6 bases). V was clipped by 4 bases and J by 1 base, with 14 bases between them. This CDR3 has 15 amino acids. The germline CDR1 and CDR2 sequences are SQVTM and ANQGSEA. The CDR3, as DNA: TGCAGCGTTGCACCGGGACAAATATCCTACAATGAGCAGTTCTTC. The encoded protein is CSVAPGQISYNEQFF.

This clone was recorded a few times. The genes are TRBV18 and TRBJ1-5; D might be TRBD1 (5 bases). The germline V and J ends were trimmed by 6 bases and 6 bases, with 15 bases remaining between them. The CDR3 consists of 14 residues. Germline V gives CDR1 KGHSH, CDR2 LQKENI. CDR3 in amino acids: CASSVGAAGQPQHF. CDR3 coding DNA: TGTGCCAGCTCGGTCGGGGCAGCGGGTCAGCCCCAGCATTTT.

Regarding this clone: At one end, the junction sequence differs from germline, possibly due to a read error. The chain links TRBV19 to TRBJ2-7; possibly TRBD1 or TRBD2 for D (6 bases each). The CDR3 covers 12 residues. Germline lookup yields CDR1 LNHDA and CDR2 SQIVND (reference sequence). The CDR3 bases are TGTGCCACGGGGGCCCAGCGTAACGAGCGGTACTTC. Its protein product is CATGAQRNERYF. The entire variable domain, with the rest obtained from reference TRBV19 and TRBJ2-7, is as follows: DGGITQSPKYLFRKEGQNVTLSCEQNLNHDAMYWYRQDPGQGLRLIYYSQIVNDFQKGDIAEGYSVSREKKESFPLTVTSAQKNPTAFYLCATGAQRNERYFGPGTRLTVT.

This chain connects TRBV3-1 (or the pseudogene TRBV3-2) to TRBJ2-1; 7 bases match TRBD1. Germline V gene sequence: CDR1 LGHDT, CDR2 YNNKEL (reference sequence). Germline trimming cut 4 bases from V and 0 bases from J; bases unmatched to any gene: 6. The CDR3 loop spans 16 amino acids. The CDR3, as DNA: TGTGCCAGCAGCCCGAAGACAGGGATCTCCTACAATGAGCAGTTCTTC. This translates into CASSPKTGISYNEQFF.

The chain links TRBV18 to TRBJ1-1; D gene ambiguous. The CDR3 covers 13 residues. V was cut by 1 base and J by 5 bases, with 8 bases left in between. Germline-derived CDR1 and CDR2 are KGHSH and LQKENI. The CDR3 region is CASSPLQTTEAFF. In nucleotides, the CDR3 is TGTGCCAGCTCACCACTCCAAACTACTGAAGCTTTCTTT.

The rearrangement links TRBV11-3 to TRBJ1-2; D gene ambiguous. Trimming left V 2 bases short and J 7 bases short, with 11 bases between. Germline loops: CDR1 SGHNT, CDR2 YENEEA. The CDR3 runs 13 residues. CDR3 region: CASSLSGRGGYTF. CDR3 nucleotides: TGTGCCAGCAGCTTAAGCGGGAGAGGTGGCTACACCTTC.

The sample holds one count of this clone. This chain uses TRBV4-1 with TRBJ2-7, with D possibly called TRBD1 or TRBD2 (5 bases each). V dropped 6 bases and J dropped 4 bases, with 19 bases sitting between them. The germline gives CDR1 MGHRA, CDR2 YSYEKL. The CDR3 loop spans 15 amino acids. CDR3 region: CASSRDQLDRYEQYF. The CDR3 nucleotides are TGCGCCAGCAGTCGGGACCAACTAGATAGATACGAGCAGTACTTC.

The CDR3 nucleotides read TGTGCCAGCAGCCAAGCCCTAGCGGTGTACAATGAGCAGTTCTTC. Its protein is CASSQALAVYNEQFF. This chain uses TRBV14 with TRBJ2-1; 7 nucleotides line up with TRBD2. The CDR3 is 15 residues long. The ends lost 1 base at V and 4 bases at J; junction bases unmatched: 4. Germline CDR1 and CDR2: SGHDN and FVKESK.

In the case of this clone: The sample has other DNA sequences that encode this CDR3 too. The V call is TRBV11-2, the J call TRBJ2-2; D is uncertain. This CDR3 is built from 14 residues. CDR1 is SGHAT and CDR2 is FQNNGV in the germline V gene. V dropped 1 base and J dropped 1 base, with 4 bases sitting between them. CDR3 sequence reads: CASSLGLNTGELFF. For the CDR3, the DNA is TGTGCCAGCAGCTTAGGTCTGAACACCGGGGAGCTGTTTTTT.

CDR3 amino acids: CASSSPLANYGYTF. Written as DNA, the CDR3 is TGTGCCAGCAGCTCCCCCCTAGCCAACTATGGCTACACCTTC. The chain couples TRBV6-5 to TRBJ1-2; D unclear. Germline V gene lookup returns CDR1 MNHEY and CDR2 SVGAGI. The CDR3 totals 14 residues. With 6 bases removed from V and 2 bases from J, the gap between germline ends came to 13 bases.

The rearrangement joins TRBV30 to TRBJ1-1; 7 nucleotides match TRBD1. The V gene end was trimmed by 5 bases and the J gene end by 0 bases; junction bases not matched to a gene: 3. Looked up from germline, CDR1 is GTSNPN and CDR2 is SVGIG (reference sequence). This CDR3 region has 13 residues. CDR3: CAWERGLNTEAFF. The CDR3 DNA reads TGTGCCTGGGAGAGGGGGCTGAACACTGAAGCTTTCTTT.

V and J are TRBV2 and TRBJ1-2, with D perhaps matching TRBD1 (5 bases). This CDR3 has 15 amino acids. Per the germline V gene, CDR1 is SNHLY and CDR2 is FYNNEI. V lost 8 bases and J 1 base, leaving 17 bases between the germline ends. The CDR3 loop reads CASRLEWGYNYGYTF. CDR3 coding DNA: TGTGCCAGCCGATTGGAGTGGGGGTATAACTATGGCTACACCTTC.

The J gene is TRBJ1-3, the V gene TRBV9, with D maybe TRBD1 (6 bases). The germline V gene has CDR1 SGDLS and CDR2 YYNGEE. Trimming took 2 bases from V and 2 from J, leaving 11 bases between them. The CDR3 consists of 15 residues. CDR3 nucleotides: TGTGCCAGCAGCGTCTACAGGGAACCTGGAAACACCATATATTTT. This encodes CASSVYREPGNTIYF. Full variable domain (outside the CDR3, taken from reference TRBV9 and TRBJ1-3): DSGVTQTPKHLITATGQRVTLRCSPRSGDLSVYWYQQSLDQGLQFLIQYYNGEERAKGNILERFSAQQFPDLHSELNLSSLELGDSALYFCASSVYREPGNTIYFGEGSWLTVV.

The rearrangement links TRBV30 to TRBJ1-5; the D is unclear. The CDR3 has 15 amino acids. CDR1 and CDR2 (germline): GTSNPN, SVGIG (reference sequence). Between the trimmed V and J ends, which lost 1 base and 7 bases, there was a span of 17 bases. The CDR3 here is CAWSASEGWRQPQHF. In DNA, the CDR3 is TGTGCCTGGAGTGCCTCCGAGGGATGGAGGCAGCCCCAGCATTTT.

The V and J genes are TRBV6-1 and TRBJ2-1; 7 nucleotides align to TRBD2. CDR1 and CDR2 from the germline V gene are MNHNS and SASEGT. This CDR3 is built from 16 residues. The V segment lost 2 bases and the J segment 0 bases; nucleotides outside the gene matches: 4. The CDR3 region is CASSELAGPSYNEQFF. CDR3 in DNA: TGTGCCAGCAGTGAATTAGCGGGTCCCTCCTACAATGAGCAGTTCTTC.

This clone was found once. CDR3 region: CAISEEGPIGPQHF. Written as DNA, the CDR3 is TGTGCCATCAGTGAGGAGGGGCCCATTGGGCCCCAGCATTTT. This chain links TRBV10-3 with TRBJ1-5; D might be TRBD1 (5 bases). This CDR3 has 14 residues. CDR1 is ENHRY and CDR2 is SYGVKD in the germline V gene. Trimming pared 2 bases from V and 9 bases from J, leaving 14 bases between.

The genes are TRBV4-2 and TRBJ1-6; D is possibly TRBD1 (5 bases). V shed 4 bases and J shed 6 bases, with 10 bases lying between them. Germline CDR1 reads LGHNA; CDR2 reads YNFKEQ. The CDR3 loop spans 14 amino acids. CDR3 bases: TGTGCCAGCAGCCTCAGGGAAGGTAATTCACCCCTCCACTTT. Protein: CASSLREGNSPLHF.